This T cell receptor (beta chain) comes out of a study of T cells in Graves' hyperthyroidism and ophthalmopathy. At the level of the study: Pretreatment peripheral blood was obtained at initial diagnosis.

V was clipped by 5 bases and J by 6 bases, with 12 bases between them. The CDR3 has 13 amino acids. The germline V gene has CDR1 SGHTA and CDR2 FQGNSA. This clonotype has ten or more counts. It was RNA transcripts that yielded the amplified TCR beta CDR3 regions. When the TCR CDR3 underwent first-round RT-PCR, the HTBI primer set was used. A single record per CDR3 protein comes from TCRdb applying MiXCR to the multiplex PCR reads. The repertoire has 560,000 or so distinct CDR3 sequences, just under 20% of them found once; the top ten carry approximately 48%. The study left out patients who had uncontrolled infection, other autoimmune disease, pregnancy or lactation. The diagnostic basis comprised clinical symptoms, serum thyroxine and TRAb, thyroid ultrasound and orbital computed tomography. About 9.4 ml fresh peripheral blood yielded the PBMCs.

The source of this sequence is a middle-aged man with Graves' ophthalmopathy. The chain recombines TRBV7-2 with TRBJ2-3, with D uncertain. The sample was blood. CDR3 bases: TGTGCCAGCAGCAGGCCGCCCTCCGATACGCAGTATTTT. This translates into CASSRPPSDTQYF.